This passage covers 23 T cell receptor beta chains from one sample sequenced in a study of molecular identifiers for immune sequencing clone quantification. Each CDR3 protein is one row after TCRdb ran MiXCR on the PCR reads. The sample contains just under 65,000 distinct CDR3 sequences, 15% to 20% of which appear only once. The sequenced material came from naive CD8+ T cells from blood, with Jurkat cell RNA spiked in. Subset reported: FACS-sorted CD8+CD4-CCR7+CD45RA+ naive T cells. Receptors were obtained from a human donor in good health. Some libraries in this study had Jurkat cell RNA spiked in.

This clonotype was recorded a few times. The gene calls are TRBV4-1 and TRBJ1-6; D gene ambiguous. Trimming left V 0 bases short and J 12 bases short, with 12 bases between. CDR3 size: 14 residues. Per the germline V gene, CDR1 is MGHRA and CDR2 is YSYEKL. The CDR3 reads CASSQDGVSQPLHF. The CDR3 region has the DNA TGCGCCAGCAGCCAAGATGGGGTCAGCCAACCCCTCCACTTT.

This clonotype was recorded at least ten times. V gene TRBV28 combines with J gene TRBJ2-7; a weak D match, TRBD2 (6 bases). CDR1 MDHEN and CDR2 SYDVKM come from the germline V gene. This CDR3 region has 13 residues. Trimming cost V 2 bases and J 2 bases, with 7 bases left between them. CDR3 protein: CASSLIAAYEQYF. The CDR3 nucleotides read TGTGCCAGCAGTTTAATAGCGGCCTACGAGCAGTACTTC.

Concerning this clonotype: This may be a read error, as it is one base from a much larger clone. CDR3 sequence reads: CASSFSVGGAETQYF. CDR3 in DNA: TGTGCCAGCAGCTTCTCCGTGGGGGGCGCAGAGACCCAGTACTTC. The gene calls are TRBV7-9 and TRBJ2-5; tentatively, D is TRBD1 or TRBD2 (6 bases each). CDR1 is SEHNR, CDR2 FQNEAQ, per germline (reference sequence). The CDR3 has 15 residues. V was trimmed by 3 bases and J by 4 bases, leaving 15 bases between them.

V is TRBV4-3 and J is TRBJ2-7; the D is unclear. V lost 1 base and J lost 0, with 13 bases in between. CDR1 is LGHNA, CDR2 YSLEER, per germline. The CDR3 is made up of 16 amino acids. CDR3 nucleotides: TGCGCCAGCAGCCAAGGTTTTGGGTCGAACTCCTACGAGCAGTACTTC. As protein: CASSQGFGSNSYEQYF.

In its sample, this clonotype was seen many times. The gene calls are TRBV20-1 and TRBJ2-3; 9 bases are shared with TRBD2. CDR1 DFQATT and CDR2 SNEGSKA come from the germline V gene (reference sequence). V lost 0 bases, J lost 0 bases, and 7 bases stayed unmatched. CDR3 length equals 17 residues. The CDR3 here is CSARDPLLAGSTDTQYF. CDR3 DNA: TGCAGTGCTAGAGATCCTCTTCTAGCGGGGAGCACAGATACGCAGTATTTT.

This clonotype was seen a few times. The rearrangement links TRBV27 to TRBJ2-5; 11 nucleotides line up with TRBD2. Germline V gene data show CDR1 as MNHEY and CDR2 as SMNVEV (reference sequence). V was pared by 5 bases and J by 4 bases, with 6 bases of the junction left unmatched. The CDR3 has 15 amino acids. CDR3 sequence reads: CASSPGLAGLETQYF. The CDR3 coding sequence is TGTGCCAGCAGTCCCGGACTAGCGGGTCTAGAGACCCAGTACTTC.

A few counts support this clonotype. This may come from a read error, since a much larger clone is one base off. V usage is TRBV4-1 and J usage is TRBJ1-6; D is unclear. CDR3 size: 16 residues. V was pared by 1 base and J by 7 bases, with 14 bases between. CDR1 is MGHRA, CDR2 YSYEKL, per germline. The CDR3 DNA follows: TGCGCCAGCAGCCAAGGGTACGCCCAGAGAAATTCACCCCTCCACTTT. It is translated as CASSQGYAQRNSPLHF.

Ten or more counts support this clonotype. The V call is TRBV5-1, the J call TRBJ2-7; no definite D call. V lost 0 bases, J lost 1 base, and 14 bases lay in between. CDR1 is SGHRS, CDR2 YFSETQ, per germline. The CDR3 length is 16 residues. The CDR3 nucleotides are TGCGCCAGCAGCTTGGTAGTGCCTGCCACGTCCTACGAGCAGTACTTC. Protein: CASSLVVPATSYEQYF. Full variable domain (missing parts from reference TRBV5-1 and TRBJ2-7): KAGVTQTPRYLIKTRGQQVTLSCSPISGHRSVSWYQQTPGQGLQFLFEYFSETQRNKGNFPGRFSGRQFSNSRSEMNVSTLELGDSALYLCASSLVVPATSYEQYFGPGTRLTVT.

This clonotype was recorded a few times. The chain uses TRBV28 and TRBJ2-7; D gene ambiguous. Per the germline V gene, CDR1 is MDHEN and CDR2 is SYDVKM. The V and J ends lost 2 bases and 5 bases respectively, with 10 bases between them. The CDR3 extends over 13 amino acids. As DNA, the CDR3 is TGTGCCAGCAGTTTAGGGTCGTTCAACGAGCAGTACTTC. As protein: CASSLGSFNEQYF.

For this clonotype: A read error may be the cause here, since a much bigger clone is one base away. The V and J genes are TRBV27 and TRBJ1-5, with no clear D. Germline assignment: CDR1 MNHEY and CDR2 SMNVEV (reference sequence). The CDR3 contains 16 residues. Trimming left V 3 bases short and J 0 bases short, with 12 bases between. The CDR3 DNA is TGTGCCAGCAGTTTGATTGGGGAGAATAGCAATCAGCCCCAGCATTTT. It translates to CASSLIGENSNQPQHF.

This clonotype was picked up many times. The V and J genes are TRBV4-1 and TRBJ1-2; D is unresolved. CDR1 MGHRA and CDR2 YSYEKL come from the germline V gene. There are 15 residues in the CDR3. V was cut by 0 bases and J by 2 bases, with 10 bases left in between. The chain's CDR3 is CASSQERDVNYGYTF. DNA for the CDR3: TGCGCCAGCAGCCAAGAACGGGATGTGAACTATGGCTACACCTTC.

This clonotype was seen at least ten times. The chain couples TRBV19 to TRBJ2-1; 7 positions match TRBD1. This CDR3 is built from 14 residues. Germline lookup yields CDR1 LNHDA and CDR2 SQIVND (reference sequence). The V and J ends lost 7 bases and 5 bases, in that order; junction bases with no gene match: 8. The CDR3 loop is CASMDRLENNEQFF. The CDR3, as DNA: TGTGCCAGTATGGACAGGCTCGAAAACAATGAGCAGTTCTTC.

This clonotype was counted at least ten times. CDR3 loop: CASSPTSSPIYEQYF. CDR3 nucleotide sequence: TGTGCCAGCAGCCCAACCTCCAGTCCCATCTACGAGCAGTACTTC. The rearrangement links TRBV7-9 to TRBJ2-7; D call uncertain. Per the germline V gene, CDR1 is SEHNR and CDR2 is FQNEAQ (reference sequence). V dropped 5 bases and J dropped 3 bases, with 17 bases sitting between them. The CDR3 spans 15 residues.

There are many counts of this clonotype. The gene calls are TRBV9 and TRBJ2-3; no clear D gene. This CDR3 has 15 residues. CDR1 SGDLS and CDR2 YYNGEE come from the germline V gene. The V end lost 4 bases, the J end lost 3 bases, and 15 bases lay between the germline ends. CDR3 DNA: TGTGCCAGCAGCTCCCAAAGTCCCGGGACAGATACGCAGTATTTT. Amino acids: CASSSQSPGTDTQYF.

This rearrangement joins TRBV27 to TRBJ2-7; the D gene could be TRBD1 or TRBD2 (5 bases each). The V end lost 6 bases, the J end lost 2 bases, and 14 bases lay between the germline ends. Germline V gives CDR1 MNHEY, CDR2 SMNVEV (reference sequence). This CDR3 has 14 residues. This CDR3 is CASSMTEGTYEQYF. The CDR3 DNA reads as TGTGCCAGCAGCATGACAGAGGGAACCTACGAGCAGTACTTC.

In this sample, this clonotype turned up a few times. The genes are TRBV7-7 and TRBJ2-2; TRBD1 is a possible D gene (5 bases). The CDR3 runs 13 residues. With 5 bases removed from V and 5 bases from J, the gap between germline ends came to 9 bases. CDR1 and CDR2 from the germline V gene are SSHAT and FNYEAQ (reference sequence). The CDR3, as DNA: TGTGCCAGCAGCCGGACATCAACCGGGGAGCTGTTTTTT. Its protein is CASSRTSTGELFF.

This chain connects TRBV6-2 or TRBV6-3 to TRBJ1-1; possibly TRBD1 for D (5 bases). Trimming pared 0 bases from V and 5 bases from J, leaving 10 bases between. Germline values: CDR1 MNHEY, CDR2 SVGEGT. The CDR3 length is 14 residues. CDR3 nucleotides: TGTGCCAGCAGTTACTCAGCAGGGCGGACTGAAGCTTTCTTT. Its protein is CASSYSAGRTEAFF.

This clonotype occurred many times. The V call is TRBV2, the J call TRBJ2-1; TRBD2 agrees at 14 bases. This CDR3 is 15 amino acids long. Trimming took 5 bases from V and 9 from J; bases not matched to a gene: 6. Germline CDR1 is SNHLY and CDR2 is FYNNEI. CDR3 nucleotides: TGTGCCAGCAGTACGGGACTAGCGGGAGCCGGTGAGCAGTTCTTC. It is translated as CASSTGLAGAGEQFF. Together with reference TRBV2 and TRBJ2-1, the CDR3 gives the full variable domain: EPEVTQTPSHQVTQMGQEVILRCVPISNHLYFYWYRQILGQKVEFLVSFYNNEISEKSEIFDDQFSVERPDGSNFTLKIRSTKLEDSAMYFCASSTGLAGAGEQFFGPGTRLTVL.

The rearrangement joins TRBV20-1 to TRBJ1-1, with TRBD1 as a possible D gene (6 bases). Trimming left V 2 bases short and J 1 base short, with 20 bases between. The CDR3 extends over 17 amino acids. The germline V gene has CDR1 DFQATT and CDR2 SNEGSKA (reference sequence). CDR3 nucleotide sequence: TGCAGTGCTAGAAGGGGGTTGGCACCCTCGACGAACACTGAAGCTTTCTTT. It yields the protein CSARRGLAPSTNTEAFF.

In this sample, this clonotype turned up many times. The chain recombines TRBV7-8 with TRBJ2-5, with no clear D. Germline CDR1 and CDR2: SGHVS and FQNEAQ. The CDR3 has 11 residues. With 5 bases removed from V and 10 bases from J, the gap between germline ends came to 11 bases. CDR3 region: CASSPAVDQYF. The CDR3 DNA follows: TGTGCCAGCAGCCCAGCAGTCGACCAGTACTTC.

With respect to this clonotype: This clone may be a read error of a much larger clone one base away. This CDR3 reads CASSLYRVEETQYF. The DNA for the CDR3 is TGTGCCAGCAGCTTATACAGGGTGGAAGAGACCCAGTACTTC. The chain carries TRBV11-2 and TRBJ2-5; perhaps TRBD1 as D (6 bases). V was pared by 2 bases and J by 3 bases, with 10 bases between. The CDR3 loop spans 14 amino acids. Germline values: CDR1 SGHAT, CDR2 FQNNGV.

This clonotype was recorded many times. V and J are TRBV7-8 and TRBJ1-1, with D maybe TRBD1 (5 bases). Trimming cost V 1 base and J 1 base, with 7 bases left between them. This CDR3 spans 14 amino acids. Germline V gene lookup returns CDR1 SGHVS and CDR2 FQNEAQ. CDR3 coding DNA: TGTGCCAGCAGCTTAGTAGGGGCGAACACTGAAGCTTTCTTT. This gives the protein CASSLVGANTEAFF.

This clonotype was recorded at least ten times. The chain couples TRBV7-9 to TRBJ2-1; TRBD2 matches at 11 bases. V lost 1 base, J lost 10 bases, and 9 bases stayed unmatched. The CDR3 runs 16 residues. Germline V gene sequence: CDR1 SEHNR, CDR2 FQNEAQ (reference sequence). In DNA form, the CDR3 reads TGTGCCAGCAGCTTAGGGTTAGCGGGAGGGCCCGGAGAGCAGTTCTTC. As protein: CASSLGLAGGPGEQFF.